The 17 T cell receptor beta chains reported below all come from one sample, sequenced in a study of shared clonotypes between healthy human individuals. The repertoire was sequenced with immunoSEQ multiplex PCR; TCRdb's copy has only in-frame clones and lacks some. The sample has roughly 760,000 clones, roughly 70% seen once. Material: memory CD4+ T cells sorted from blood. Noted subset: CD45RA-negative fraction. All receptors come from a woman in her thirties in good health.

This chain connects TRBV2 to TRBJ2-7; no reliable D call. Looked up from germline, CDR1 is SNHLY and CDR2 is FYNNEI. V was cut by 4 bases and J by 1 base, with 11 bases left in between. This CDR3 is built from 14 residues. The chain's CDR3 is CASSGYGESYEQYF. The CDR3 DNA follows: TGTGCCAGCAGTGGGTATGGAGAATCCTACGAGCAGTACTTC. Complete variable domain (other parts from reference TRBV2 and TRBJ2-7): EPEVTQTPSHQVTQMGQEVILRCVPISNHLYFYWYRQILGQKVEFLVSFYNNEISEKSEIFDDQFSVERPDGSNFTLKIRSTKLEDSAMYFCASSGYGESYEQYFGPGTRLTVT.

This clone has just one count. This specimen includes other DNA sequences encoding the same CDR3. The rearrangement links TRBV5-4 to TRBJ2-3; 8 nucleotides line up with TRBD1. This CDR3 is 15 amino acids long. Germline V lookup: CDR1 SGHNT, CDR2 YYREEE (reference sequence). Trimming removed 4 bases from V and 2 bases from J; junction bases left unmatched: 6. This CDR3 is CASSSDRGPTDTQYF. The CDR3 nucleotides are TGTGCCAGCAGCAGTGACAGGGGCCCCACAGATACGCAGTATTTT.

V is TRBV27 and J is TRBJ2-5, with 8 bases fitting TRBD1. Germline-derived CDR1 and CDR2 are MNHEY and SMNVEV (reference sequence). The CDR3 has 13 residues. Unmatched junction bases numbered 4, after V lost 5 bases and J lost 5 bases. The CDR3 here is CASSGQGRETQYF. CDR3 nucleotide sequence: TGTGCCAGCAGTGGACAGGGTAGGGAGACCCAGTACTTC.

This clone was detected once. This chain uses TRBV7-3 with TRBJ2-2, with TRBD2 matching over 7 bases. The V segment lost 5 bases and the J segment 6 bases; nucleotides outside the gene matches: 3. The CDR3 contains 13 residues. The germline V gene encodes CDR1 SGHTA and CDR2 FQGTGA. CDR3 loop: CASSRSGPGELFF. The DNA of the CDR3 is TGTGCCAGCAGCCGTAGCGGGCCCGGGGAGCTGTTTTTT.

V is TRBV2 and J is TRBJ2-7, with D perhaps matching TRBD1 (5 bases). The CDR3 runs to 14 residues. The ends were cut back, 6 bases at V and 4 bases at J, with 16 bases in the middle. In germline, CDR1 is SNHLY, CDR2 FYNNEI. CDR3 nucleotide sequence: TGTGCCAGCAGGCAGGGAACCGTTCTTTACGAGCAGTACTTC. Protein product: CASRQGTVLYEQYF. The variable domain in full, completed from reference TRBV2 and TRBJ2-7, reads EPEVTQTPSHQVTQMGQEVILRCVPISNHLYFYWYRQILGQKVEFLVSFYNNEISEKSEIFDDQFSVERPDGSNFTLKIRSTKLEDSAMYFCASRQGTVLYEQYFGPGTRLTVT.

The CDR3: CASSSRPAEAGELFF. CDR3 in DNA: TGTGCCAGCAGCTCCCGCCCCGCTGAGGCCGGGGAGCTGTTTTTT. The V and J genes are TRBV11-2 and TRBJ2-2, with no clear D. Trimming stripped 4 bases from V and 6 bases from J, with 15 bases between. CDR3 size: 15 residues. Germline V CDR1 and CDR2: SGHAT, FQNNGV.

This clone was observed a few times. The chain uses TRBV10-3 and TRBJ2-3, with D uncertain. The V end was cut by 3 bases, the J end by 2 bases, with 12 bases between. The CDR3 loop spans 15 amino acids. CDR1 is ENHRY and CDR2 is SYGVKD in the germline V gene. This chain's CDR3 is CAISDQLEITDTQYF. CDR3 bases: TGTGCCATCAGTGACCAACTTGAAATCACAGATACGCAGTATTTT.

This clone appeared once. This chain joins TRBV18 and TRBJ2-7; 9 nucleotides agree with TRBD2. CDR3 length equals 15 residues. Germline V gene sequence: CDR1 KGHSH, CDR2 LQKENI. Losses at the gene ends were 3 bases for V and 5 bases for J; bases not matched to a gene: 8. CDR3 nucleotide sequence: TGTGCCAGCTCACCGTTTACCGGGACTAGCAACGAGCAGTACTTC. Its protein is CASSPFTGTSNEQYF.

The rearrangement joins TRBV2 to TRBJ1-4; D is undetermined. V lost 5 bases and J lost 6, with 13 bases in between. The CDR3 has 14 residues. The germline CDR1 and CDR2 sequences are SNHLY and FYNNEI. The CDR3 here is CASSWARRDEKLFF. CDR3 nucleotides: TGTGCCAGCAGTTGGGCTAGGAGGGATGAAAAACTGTTTTTT.

About this clone itself: The same CDR3 arises from other DNA sequences in this sample as well. The chain carries TRBV5-1 and TRBJ2-7; the match to TRBD1 covers 9 bases. There are 14 residues in the CDR3. Germline loops: CDR1 SGHRS, CDR2 YFSETQ. V lost 4 bases, J lost 5 bases, and 7 bases stayed unmatched. The CDR3 loop reads CASSPGQGRDEQYF. As DNA, the CDR3 is TGCGCCAGCAGCCCGGGACAGGGTCGAGACGAGCAGTACTTC.

J is TRBJ2-3 and V is TRBV7-3; D call uncertain. This CDR3 region has 15 residues. Germline V gives CDR1 SGHTA, CDR2 FQGTGA. V was clipped by 3 bases and J by 4 bases, with 14 bases between them. The chain's CDR3 is CASSFFTVGSDTQYF. CDR3 sequence (DNA): TGTGCCAGCAGCTTCTTTACGGTTGGGTCAGATACGCAGTATTTT.

The chain joins TRBV30 to TRBJ1-1, with D unclear. The CDR3 is made up of 13 amino acids. Germline lookup yields CDR1 GTSNPN and CDR2 SVGIG (reference sequence). Trimming cost V 2 bases and J 0 bases, with 7 bases left between them. The CDR3 bases are TGTGCCTGGAGTAAGGGCATGAACACTGAAGCTTTCTTT. Its protein product is CAWSKGMNTEAFF.

The chain couples TRBV6-1 to TRBJ2-7, with 12 nucleotides matching TRBD1. This CDR3 is built from 15 residues. V shed 3 bases and J 4 bases; nucleotides not matched to a gene: 4. Germline V gene data show CDR1 as MNHNS and CDR2 as SASEGT. The chain's CDR3 is CASSEGQGAIYEQYF. The CDR3 bases are TGTGCCAGCAGTGAGGGACAGGGGGCAATATACGAGCAGTACTTC.

This clone was seen once. The chain links TRBV28 to TRBJ2-7; D call uncertain. V lost 7 bases and J lost 0, with 7 bases in between. CDR3 length: 12 residues. The V gene's germline CDR1 is MDHEN and CDR2 SYDVKM. In nucleotides, the CDR3 is TGTGCCAGCAAAAAGAACTCCTACGAGCAGTACTTC. Translated, it gives CASKKNSYEQYF.

The V and J genes are TRBV27 and TRBJ2-4; D is unclear. V was shortened by 3 bases and J by 0 bases, with 9 bases between the two germline ends. Germline values: CDR1 MNHEY, CDR2 SMNVEV (reference sequence). This CDR3 has 15 amino acids. CDR3 bases: TGTGCCAGCAGTTTCTACGGGTTAGCCAAAAACATTCAGTACTTC. It encodes CASSFYGLAKNIQYF.

The DNA of the CDR3 is TGTGCCAGCAGTTTAGGGGCTAGCGGGGCCACAGATACGCAGTATTTT. Its translation: CASSLGASGATDTQYF. The chain combines TRBV27 with TRBJ2-3; 9 bases map to TRBD2. Germline trimming cut 2 bases from V and 2 bases from J; bases unmatched to any gene: 5. This CDR3 contains 16 residues. Per the germline V gene, CDR1 is MNHEY and CDR2 is SMNVEV (reference sequence).

V and J are TRBV28 and TRBJ1-4; D may be TRBD1 (5 bases). The germline CDR1 and CDR2 sequences are MDHEN and SYDVKM. Trimming shortened V by 5 bases and J by 7 bases, and 11 bases separated the two germline ends. The CDR3 loop spans 13 amino acids. The CDR3 is CASSPPGSEKLFF. The CDR3 DNA is TGTGCCAGCAGTCCTCCAGGGAGTGAAAAACTGTTTTTT.